What follows are 30 T cell receptor beta chains derived from one specimen sequenced in a study of beta chain features in type 1 diabetes (dated by TCRdb to between 2017 and 2018). The library was generated by the immunoSEQ multiplex PCR assay. The entire isolated RNA was reverse transcribed using the High Capacity cDNA Reverse Transcription Kit, and thus expressed TCRB transcripts were sequenced. TCRdb took this table from immuneACCESS and kept in-frame rearrangements with V and J called. Such tables lack part of the clones; where checked against another copy, unresolved V genes explain under half of the gap, and the rest is unexplained. This sample holds fewer than 250,000 clones; under 70% were observed only once. The top ten clones comprise around 0.057% of the sample. Material for sequencing was naive CD4+ T cells from blood. Read against the paper, the sample's cell subset or site label means: true naive CD4+ T cells. These TCRs come from a man in his thirties or forties in good health.

This clone was seen once. The same CDR3 is also encoded by other DNA sequences in this sample. The chain links TRBV30 to TRBJ1-1, with D perhaps TRBD1 (6 bases). V lost 2 bases and J 1 base, leaving 8 bases between the germline ends. Germline CDR1 and CDR2: GTSNPN and SVGIG (reference sequence). This CDR3 is built from 13 residues. CDR3 coding DNA: TGTGCCTGGAGTTCACAGGGGAACACTGAAGCTTTCTTT. This gives the protein CAWSSQGNTEAFF. The whole variable domain, remainder taken from reference TRBV30 and TRBJ1-1, is SQTIHQWPATLVQPVGSPLSLECTVEGTSNPNLYWYRQAAGRGLQLLFYSVGIGQISSEVPQNLSASRPQDRQFILSSKKLLLSDSGFYLCAWSSQGNTEAFFGQGTRLTVV.

There are a few counts of this clone. V gene TRBV7-9 combines with J gene TRBJ2-2, with no clear D. V was trimmed by 3 bases and J by 6 bases, leaving 11 bases between them. Germline V CDR1 and CDR2: SEHNR, FQNEAQ (reference sequence). The CDR3 totals 14 residues. The CDR3, as DNA: TGTGCCAGCAGCTTCCCGACATTAGCCGGGGAGCTGTTTTTT. This sequence encodes CASSFPTLAGELFF.

In this sample, this clone turned up once. The rearrangement links TRBV7-2 to TRBJ2-7; D remains ambiguous. Germline loops: CDR1 SGHTA, CDR2 FQGNSA. This CDR3 contains 14 residues. Trimming stripped 4 bases from V and 3 bases from J, with 13 bases between. This CDR3 reads CASSSGPADYEQYF. For the CDR3, the DNA is TGTGCCAGCAGCTCCGGGCCGGCAGACTACGAGCAGTACTTC.

V usage is TRBV6-6 and J usage is TRBJ2-3; 10 nucleotides match TRBD2. Trimming removed 6 bases from V and 2 bases from J; junction bases left unmatched: 8. The CDR3 runs 16 residues. Looked up from germline, CDR1 is MNHNY and CDR2 is SVGAGI (reference sequence). The CDR3 loop is CASRPLSGGATDTQYF. DNA of the CDR3: TGTGCCAGCAGACCTCTCAGCGGGGGGGCCACAGATACGCAGTATTTT.

CDR3 in amino acids: CASSPFSGSTDTQYF. The DNA for the CDR3 is TGTGCCAGCAGCCCATTTAGCGGGAGCACAGATACGCAGTATTTT. The chain is built from TRBV7-2 and TRBJ2-3; 7 positions agree with TRBD2. The ends lost 5 bases at V and 0 bases at J; junction bases unmatched: 5. Germline V gives CDR1 SGHTA, CDR2 FQGNSA. The CDR3 has 15 residues. Full variable domain (missing parts from reference TRBV7-2 and TRBJ2-3): GAGVSQSPSNKVTEKGKDVELRCDPISGHTALYWYRQSLGQGLEFLIYFQGNSAPDKSGLPSDRFSAERTGGSVSTLTIQRTQQEDSAVYLCASSPFSGSTDTQYFGPGTRLTVL.

This sequence joins TRBV7-2 and TRBJ1-5; TRBD1 matches at 10 bases. The CDR3 spans 16 residues. CDR1 and CDR2 (germline): SGHTA, FQGNSA. The ends lost 4 bases at V and 7 bases at J; junction bases unmatched: 10. The CDR3 is CASSSMGQGNGQPQHF. As DNA, the CDR3 is TGTGCCAGCAGCTCCATGGGACAGGGGAACGGGCAGCCCCAGCATTTT.

The rearrangement uses TRBV9 and TRBJ2-3; 9 bases are shared with TRBD2. The CDR3 contains 15 residues. CDR1 is SGDLS, CDR2 YYNGEE, per germline. The junction had 4 bases not matched to a gene; V was cut back by 0 bases and J by 5 bases. CDR3 amino acids: CASSVAASGIDTQYF. For the CDR3, the DNA is TGTGCCAGCAGCGTAGCGGCTAGCGGGATAGATACGCAGTATTTT.

The rearrangement links TRBV29-1 to TRBJ2-3; D gene ambiguous. Germline V lookup: CDR1 SQVTM, CDR2 ANQGSEA. CDR3 length equals 14 residues. V was trimmed by 0 bases and J by 1 base, leaving 8 bases between them. The CDR3 here is CSVEERYRTDTQYF. The CDR3 coding sequence is TGCAGCGTTGAAGAAAGATATCGCACAGATACGCAGTATTTT.

This clone was detected a few times. The chain recombines TRBV7-2 with TRBJ2-3; D uncertain. This CDR3 is built from 13 residues. CDR1 and CDR2 (germline): SGHTA, FQGNSA. The ends were cut back, 5 bases at V and 3 bases at J, with 9 bases in the middle. CDR3 nucleotide sequence: TGTGCCAGCAGCGTGCCAGTAACAGATACGCAGTATTTT. It encodes CASSVPVTDTQYF.

The chain recombines TRBV30 with TRBJ1-2; D gene uncertain. CDR3 size: 15 residues. Trimming pared 2 bases from V and 1 base from J, leaving 14 bases between. The V gene's germline CDR1 is GTSNPN and CDR2 SVGIG (reference sequence). CDR3 protein: CAWSPGGSLNYGYTF. The CDR3 coding sequence is TGTGCCTGGAGTCCAGGAGGCAGCCTTAACTATGGCTACACCTTC.

This rearrangement joins TRBV19 to TRBJ2-1; possibly TRBD1 for D (5 bases). V gave up 6 bases and J gave up 3 bases, with 15 bases separating them. CDR3 size: 15 residues. Germline V gives CDR1 LNHDA, CDR2 SQIVND (reference sequence). In nucleotides, the CDR3 is TGTGCCAGTAGGCCGCCAGGGTTGATCTACAATGAGCAGTTCTTC. Protein sequence: CASRPPGLIYNEQFF.

This clone was counted a few times. The chain has TRBV2 and TRBJ2-4, with D tentatively TRBD1 (5 bases). This CDR3 comprises 16 residues. The V end was cut by 3 bases, the J end by 3 bases, with 15 bases between. In germline, CDR1 is SNHLY, CDR2 FYNNEI. CDR3 nucleotides: TGTGCCAGCAGTGATTCGCAGGGTACGGGCAAAAACATTCAGTACTTC. Encoded protein: CASSDSQGTGKNIQYF.

The chain employs TRBV19 and TRBJ2-1, with TRBD2 matching over 7 bases. V trimming: 11 bases; J trimming: 2 bases; junction bases outside the gene matches: 9. CDR1 LNHDA and CDR2 SQIVND come from the germline V gene (reference sequence). The CDR3 spans 14 residues. CDR3 sequence: CAASIAGPYNEQFF. In DNA, the CDR3 is TGTGCCGCCTCCATAGCGGGTCCCTACAATGAGCAGTTCTTC.

The chain uses TRBV7-2 and TRBJ2-3; possibly TRBD1 for D (6 bases). Germline V lookup: CDR1 SGHTA, CDR2 FQGNSA. The CDR3 has 15 amino acids. V shed 6 bases and J shed 6 bases, with 19 bases lying between them. The CDR3 region is CASRRPGHPRDTQYF. Written as DNA, the CDR3 is TGTGCCAGCAGAAGACCGGGACACCCACGGGATACGCAGTATTTT. Filled out from reference TRBV7-2 and TRBJ2-3, the complete variable domain reads GAGVSQSPSNKVTEKGKDVELRCDPISGHTALYWYRQSLGQGLEFLIYFQGNSAPDKSGLPSDRFSAERTGGSVSTLTIQRTQQEDSAVYLCASRRPGHPRDTQYFGPGTRLTVL.

The V call is TRBV25-1, the J call TRBJ1-1; TRBD1 matches at 9 bases. Trimming took 6 bases from V and 5 from J; bases not matched to a gene: 7. CDR1 is MGHDK and CDR2 is SYGVNS in the germline V gene. The length of the CDR3 is 14 residues. The chain's CDR3 is CASRKTGGSTEAFF. The CDR3 DNA follows: TGTGCCAGCAGGAAGACAGGGGGGTCGACTGAAGCTTTCTTT.

This clone was recorded once. The V and J genes are TRBV7-6 and TRBJ2-5; 11 nucleotides line up with TRBD2. V lost 1 base, J lost 3 bases, and 1 base stayed unmatched. Germline CDR1 reads SGHVS; CDR2 reads FNYEAQ. The CDR3 covers 15 residues. The CDR3 loop reads CASSLGGLAEETQYF. For the CDR3, the DNA is TGTGCCAGCAGCTTAGGGGGACTAGCGGAAGAGACCCAGTACTTC.

This clone was detected only once. This chain connects TRBV7-9 to TRBJ2-1, with TRBD1 identical over 10 bases. This CDR3 has 14 amino acids. After removal of 4 bases from V and 10 bases from J, the junction contained 7 bases not matched to a gene. Germline loops: CDR1 SEHNR, CDR2 FQNEAQ (reference sequence). CDR3 protein: CASSYGQGVMEQFF. CDR3 nucleotides: TGTGCCAGCAGCTATGGACAGGGGGTAATGGAGCAGTTCTTC.

This chain uses TRBV5-4 with TRBJ2-1, with 7 nucleotides matching TRBD1. Germline CDR1 and CDR2: SGHNT and YYREEE (reference sequence). The CDR3 has 15 amino acids. V gave up 5 bases and J gave up 4 bases; unmatched junction bases: 9. The CDR3 sequence: CASRIDRVTYNEQFF. The CDR3 DNA reads as TGTGCCAGCAGGATTGACAGGGTCACTTACAATGAGCAGTTCTTC.

This chain uses TRBV7-2 with TRBJ2-7; 8 bases agree with TRBD1. Unmatched junction bases numbered 8, after V lost 5 bases and J lost 5 bases. Germline assignment: CDR1 SGHTA and CDR2 FQGNSA. The length of the CDR3 is 14 residues. The CDR3 nucleotides read TGTGCCAGCAGCCCCGACAGGGGTCGGCACGAGCAGTACTTC. Its translation is CASSPDRGRHEQYF.

The genes are TRBV30 and TRBJ1-1; possibly TRBD1 for D (5 bases). Trimming took 5 bases from V and 3 from J, leaving 13 bases between them. The length of the CDR3 is 13 residues. The germline gives CDR1 GTSNPN, CDR2 SVGIG (reference sequence). CDR3 sequence: CAWRGTLDTEAFF. As DNA, the CDR3 is TGTGCCTGGCGCGGGACTTTGGACACTGAAGCTTTCTTT.

V and J are TRBV30 and TRBJ2-7; 9 positions match TRBD1. Germline V gene data show CDR1 as GTSNPN and CDR2 as SVGIG (reference sequence). The V and J ends lost 5 bases and 7 bases, in that order; junction bases with no gene match: 15. The CDR3 runs 15 residues. The CDR3 protein is CAWASPGTGTGEQYF. The DNA of the CDR3 is TGTGCCTGGGCCAGCCCTGGGACAGGGACGGGAGAGCAGTACTTC. The full variable domain, with the rest looked up from reference TRBV30 and TRBJ2-7, is SQTIHQWPATLVQPVGSPLSLECTVEGTSNPNLYWYRQAAGRGLQLLFYSVGIGQISSEVPQNLSASRPQDRQFILSSKKLLLSDSGFYLCAWASPGTGTGEQYFGPGTRLTVT.

This sequence joins TRBV20-1 and TRBJ2-4, with D unresolved. Trimming stripped 0 bases from V and 8 bases from J, with 5 bases between. The CDR3 loop spans 11 amino acids. Germline CDR1 and CDR2: DFQATT and SNEGSKA (reference sequence). The CDR3 region has the DNA TGCAGTGCTAGAGAGGAGTACATTCAGTACTTC. It codes for CSAREEYIQYF.

This clone showed up just a few times. V is TRBV7-9 and J is TRBJ2-5, with D unclear. CDR1 and CDR2 from the germline V gene are SEHNR and FQNEAQ (reference sequence). This CDR3 spans 11 amino acids. The V end lost 6 bases, the J end lost 5 bases, and 7 bases lay between the germline ends. The CDR3 bases are TGTGCCAGCAGAGATTGGGAGACCCAGTACTTC. It is translated as CASRDWETQYF.

On this clone itself: Other DNA sequences in this sample translate to the same CDR3. The CDR3 loop is CASSPRQNYEQYF. CDR3 sequence (DNA): TGTGCCAGCTCACCCCGGCAGAACTACGAGCAGTACTTC. The chain joins TRBV18 to TRBJ2-7, with D unresolved. This CDR3 has 13 amino acids. Between the trimmed V and J ends, which lost 3 bases and 3 bases, there was a span of 9 bases. Germline V gene sequence: CDR1 KGHSH, CDR2 LQKENI. Together with reference TRBV18 and TRBJ2-7, the CDR3 gives the full variable domain: NAGVMQNPRHLVRRRGQEARLRCSPMKGHSHVYWYRQLPEEGLKFMVYLQKENIIDESGMPKERFSAEFPKEGPSILRIQQVVRGDSAAYFCASSPRQNYEQYFGPGTRLTVT.

The J gene is TRBJ1-1, the V gene TRBV29-1; D ambiguous. The V end was cut by 6 bases, the J end by 4 bases, with 9 bases between. The V gene's germline CDR1 is SQVTM and CDR2 ANQGSEA. The CDR3 loop spans 11 amino acids. The CDR3 DNA sequence: TGCAGCGTCGGCCCGGGCACTGAAGCTTTCTTT. Amino acid sequence: CSVGPGTEAFF.

This sequence joins TRBV4-3 and TRBJ2-1; 10 nucleotides agree with TRBD2. This CDR3 has 16 residues. After removal of 0 bases from V and 7 bases from J, the junction contained 6 bases not matched to a gene. Germline V gives CDR1 LGHNA, CDR2 YSLEER. CDR3 DNA sequence: TGCGCCAGCAGCCAAGATGCTAGCGGGAGTGGGAATGAGCAGTTCTTC. It is translated as CASSQDASGSGNEQFF.

V gene TRBV2 combines with J gene TRBJ2-3; 8 positions match TRBD2. The CDR3 runs to 15 residues. J gave up 1 base and V 7 bases, and 7 bases lay outside the gene matches. CDR1 is SNHLY and CDR2 is FYNNEI in the germline V gene. Written as DNA, the CDR3 is TGTGCCAGCATCCGGAGCGGGGGACGCACAGATACGCAGTATTTT. It specifies CASIRSGGRTDTQYF.

This clone has just a few counts. CDR3 bases: TGTGCCAGCAGCTTAATAAGGGGCAAAGCCTACGAGCAGTACTTC. Its protein product is CASSLIRGKAYEQYF. The chain couples TRBV11-2 to TRBJ2-7, with a tentative D call TRBD1 (5 bases). Trimming pared 2 bases from V and 2 bases from J, leaving 13 bases between. CDR1 is SGHAT and CDR2 is FQNNGV in the germline V gene. The CDR3 consists of 15 residues.

The chain joins TRBV30 to TRBJ2-7; tentatively, D is TRBD1 (6 bases). Germline V gene lookup returns CDR1 GTSNPN and CDR2 SVGIG (reference sequence). CDR3 length equals 12 residues. Between the trimmed V and J ends, which lost 6 bases and 3 bases, there was a span of 12 bases. The CDR3 coding sequence is TGTGCCTGCCACGACAGGAACTACGAGCAGTACTTC. It yields the protein CACHDRNYEQYF.

The CDR3 spells CASSLGQGTDTQYF. The CDR3 nucleotides read TGTGCCAGCAGTCTAGGACAGGGCACAGATACGCAGTATTTT. J is TRBJ2-3 and V is TRBV6-5, with 7 bases that match TRBD1. Per the germline V gene, CDR1 is MNHEY and CDR2 is SVGAGI. This CDR3 has 14 residues. The J segment lost 1 base and the V segment lost 5 bases, leaving 3 bases of the junction unmatched.